One sample yielded the 27 T cell receptor beta chains listed below, sequenced in a study of CD8+ T cells in alopecia areata. As to treatment: oral pan-JAK inhibitor, 5-10 mg twice daily. Extracted from the samples, RNA was reverse transcribed into cDNA to serve as the sequencing template. Profiled with immunoSEQ multiplex PCR; TCRdb holds only in-frame clones, not every one. This table holds 90,000 or so clones, 44% found once. Specimen: CD8+ T cells sorted from blood, collected at week 24, from a patient treated with tofacitinib. These receptors were collected from a human donor with alopecia areata.

This clone showed up just a few times. This chain connects TRBV18 to TRBJ1-2; 12 nucleotides match TRBD1. From germline, CDR1 is KGHSH and CDR2 LQKENI. This CDR3 contains 18 residues. Trimming took 0 bases from V and 6 from J; bases not matched to a gene: 11. CDR3 sequence (DNA): TGTGCCAGCTCACCACCGGGACAGGGGGCTATGCTTCTCCATGGCTACACCTTC. It yields the protein CASSPPGQGAMLLHGYTF.

The chain carries TRBV7-9 and TRBJ2-7; D is undetermined. The germline V gene has CDR1 SEHNR and CDR2 FQNEAQ (reference sequence). Deletions cut 3 bases from V and 0 bases from J, with 12 bases between. There are 15 residues in the CDR3. In DNA form, the CDR3 reads TGTGCCAGCAGCTTCGGGCAGCCGATCTCCTACGAGCAGTACTTC. Protein: CASSFGQPISYEQYF.

This chain connects TRBV7-9 to TRBJ2-1; the D gene is possibly TRBD1 (6 bases). With 4 bases removed from V and 2 bases from J, the gap between germline ends came to 9 bases. Germline CDR1 is SEHNR and CDR2 is FQNEAQ (reference sequence). CDR3 length: 14 amino acids. The CDR3 loop reads CASSSWTAYNEQFF. DNA of the CDR3: TGTGCCAGCAGCTCCTGGACAGCCTACAATGAGCAGTTCTTC.

V and J are TRBV2 and TRBJ2-5; D might be TRBD2 (6 bases). Germline lookup yields CDR1 SNHLY and CDR2 FYNNEI. This CDR3 contains 14 residues. Trimming took 7 bases from V and 5 from J, leaving 17 bases between them. CDR3 loop: CASTGSGVGETQYF. The CDR3 DNA reads as TGTGCCAGCACCGGGTCGGGAGTTGGGGAGACCCAGTACTTC.

The V call is TRBV27, the J call TRBJ2-2; D ambiguous. V was pared by 8 bases and J by 5 bases, with 12 bases between. The V gene's germline CDR1 is MNHEY and CDR2 SMNVEV (reference sequence). This CDR3 region has 13 residues. CDR3 region: CASAIGPTGELFF. CDR3 sequence (DNA): TGTGCCAGCGCTATAGGGCCGACCGGGGAGCTGTTTTTT.

In this sample, this clone turned up a few times. V usage is TRBV2 and J usage is TRBJ2-5, with D hard to call. V was cut by 4 bases and J by 3 bases, with 6 bases left in between. CDR1 and CDR2 (germline): SNHLY, FYNNEI. The CDR3 runs to 12 residues. The CDR3 bases are TGTGCCAGCAGTGGGGAAGAAGAGACCCAGTACTTC. Translation: CASSGEEETQYF.

V and J are TRBV11-2 and TRBJ2-1; 7 bases fit TRBD2. This CDR3 has 14 amino acids. V shed 8 bases and J 6 bases; nucleotides not matched to a gene: 10. Germline V gene data show CDR1 as SGHAT and CDR2 as FQNNGV. This CDR3 reads CASATRRGVNEQFF. DNA for the CDR3: TGTGCCAGCGCGACTAGACGGGGGGTCAATGAGCAGTTCTTC.

The chain has TRBV30 and TRBJ2-5; D remains ambiguous. Trimming removed 5 bases at V and 5 bases at J, with 21 bases between. The CDR3 is 15 residues long. From germline, CDR1 is GTSNPN and CDR2 SVGIG (reference sequence). CDR3 nucleotide sequence: TGTGCCTGGCAGCTAGTGGGTAGTATTGTGGAGACCCAGTACTTC. Protein product: CAWQLVGSIVETQYF.

This chain uses TRBV7-2 with TRBJ1-3; no clear D. The V gene's germline CDR1 is SGHTA and CDR2 FQGNSA. Trimming removed 2 bases from V and 6 bases from J, with 11 bases in between. The CDR3 sequence is 14 residues long. The CDR3 DNA follows: TGTGCCAGCAGCTTAAAGACCGCGGAAAACACCATATATTTT. Translated: CASSLKTAENTIYF.

This clone showed up just a few times. The chain has TRBV4-1 and TRBJ1-2; tentatively, D is TRBD1 (6 bases). The V end was cut by 4 bases, the J end by 3 bases, with 18 bases between. This CDR3 has 16 amino acids. Per the germline V gene, CDR1 is MGHRA and CDR2 is YSYEKL. CDR3 amino acids: CASSPGGTGADYGYTF. CDR3 bases: TGCGCCAGCAGCCCCGGGGGTACGGGGGCCGACTATGGCTACACCTTC.

The chain carries TRBV7-2 and TRBJ2-5; D is perhaps TRBD2 (6 bases). From germline, CDR1 is SGHTA and CDR2 FQGNSA. Trimming removed 3 bases from V and 5 bases from J, with 16 bases in between. This CDR3 comprises 15 residues. The chain's CDR3 is CASSLGGLAWETQYF. CDR3 in DNA: TGTGCCAGCAGCTTGGGCGGGCTAGCGTGGGAGACCCAGTACTTC.

The CDR3 protein is CSVDVRGLAGSRSYNEQFF. CDR3 nucleotides: TGCAGCGTTGACGTTAGGGGACTAGCGGGATCCCGGTCCTACAATGAGCAGTTCTTC. The chain couples TRBV29-1 to TRBJ2-1; 13 bases map to TRBD2. Germline V gene lookup returns CDR1 SQVTM and CDR2 ANQGSEA. The V segment lost 3 bases and the J segment 1 base; nucleotides outside the gene matches: 12. This CDR3 comprises 19 residues.

The chain is built from TRBV7-9 and TRBJ2-5; 8 bases fit TRBD2. This CDR3 has 15 residues. Per the germline V gene, CDR1 is SEHNR and CDR2 is FQNEAQ (reference sequence). The J segment lost 4 bases and the V segment lost 1 base, leaving 5 bases of the junction unmatched. This CDR3 reads CASSLVRLAGETQYF. DNA of the CDR3: TGTGCCAGCAGCTTAGTACGTCTAGCGGGAGAGACCCAGTACTTC.

The J gene is TRBJ2-3, the V gene TRBV18; D assignment may be TRBD1 or TRBD2 (5 bases each). The CDR3 runs 14 residues. Germline CDR1 and CDR2: KGHSH and LQKENI. V was cut by 6 bases and J by 6 bases, with 16 bases left in between. The CDR3 nucleotides read TGTGCCAGCTCTCACACGGGGCACCGGGATACGCAGTATTTT. Its translation: CASSHTGHRDTQYF.

The V gene is TRBV4-1, the J gene TRBJ2-1; TRBD2 agrees at 11 bases. Trimming at V came to 4 bases and at J to 4 bases, leaving 9 bases not matched to a gene. The length of the CDR3 is 17 residues. Germline assignment: CDR1 MGHRA and CDR2 YSYEKL. The CDR3 DNA reads as TGCGCCAGCAGCCTTAAAAAGCTAGCGGGGGGATACAATGAGCAGTTCTTC. Translated: CASSLKKLAGGYNEQFF.

This rearrangement joins TRBV11-2 to TRBJ2-3; 9 positions agree with TRBD2. The CDR3 spans 18 residues. Germline V gene data show CDR1 as SGHAT and CDR2 as FQNNGV. With 0 bases clipped from V and 3 bases from J, the junction kept 10 bases outside the gene matches. CDR3 sequence: CASSLEGVKAGGTDTQYF. CDR3 DNA sequence: TGTGCCAGCAGCTTAGAGGGAGTAAAAGCGGGAGGTACAGATACGCAGTATTTT. Drawing the rest from reference TRBV11-2 and TRBJ2-3, the complete variable domain is EAGVAQSPRYKIIEKRQSVAFWCNPISGHATLYWYQQILGQGPKLLIQFQNNGVVDDSQLPKDRFSAERLKGVDSTLKIQPAKLEDSAVYLCASSLEGVKAGGTDTQYFGPGTRLTVL.

This clone was seen only once. Here the CDR3 DNA reads TGCAGCGTTGAAGATAGGCCACCCACAGATACGCAGTATTTT. It encodes CSVEDRPPTDTQYF. This chain links TRBV29-1 with TRBJ2-3, with no clear D. V lost 0 bases to trimming and J lost 2 bases, with 9 bases between them. CDR1 and CDR2 (germline): SQVTM, ANQGSEA. The CDR3 covers 14 residues.

This sequence joins TRBV4-1 and TRBJ1-2; 8 nucleotides agree with TRBD1. This CDR3 has 13 amino acids. V was clipped by 4 bases and J by 6 bases; unmatched bases: 4. Germline lookup yields CDR1 MGHRA and CDR2 YSYEKL. This chain's CDR3 is CASSRNRGDGYTF. The CDR3, as DNA: TGCGCCAGCAGCCGGAACAGGGGGGATGGCTACACCTTC.

The CDR3 reads CASSFRQGQETQYF. The DNA for the CDR3 is TGTGCCAGCAGCTTTCGACAGGGTCAAGAGACCCAGTACTTC. The rearrangement joins TRBV7-9 to TRBJ2-5, with 7 positions matching TRBD1. Germline V CDR1 and CDR2: SEHNR, FQNEAQ (reference sequence). V lost 3 bases and J lost 2; bases outside the gene matches: 3. This CDR3 is 14 amino acids long.

This sequence joins TRBV2 and TRBJ2-1; a weak D match, TRBD2 (7 bases). The CDR3 loop spans 15 amino acids. Germline lookup yields CDR1 SNHLY and CDR2 FYNNEI. Between the trimmed V and J ends, which lost 5 bases and 2 bases, there was a span of 13 bases. The CDR3 is CASSSGTLTYNEQFF. Here the CDR3 DNA reads TGTGCCAGCAGTAGCGGGACATTAACCTACAATGAGCAGTTCTTC.

The genes are TRBV2 and TRBJ1-1, with D possibly matching TRBD1 (5 bases). V was trimmed by 9 bases and J by 2 bases, leaving 16 bases between them. The germline CDR1 and CDR2 sequences are SNHLY and FYNNEI. There are 14 residues in the CDR3. The CDR3: CASGGRSANTEAFF. The CDR3 region has the DNA TGTGCCAGTGGGGGTCGATCCGCAAACACTGAAGCTTTCTTT.

The chain combines TRBV5-1 with TRBJ2-2; D is ambiguous. V was cut by 7 bases and J by 3 bases, with 7 bases left in between. CDR1 SGHRS and CDR2 YFSETQ come from the germline V gene. CDR3 length: 12 residues. CDR3 coding DNA: TGCGCCAGCCGCCCTCACACCGGGGAGCTGTTTTTT. Amino acid sequence: CASRPHTGELFF.

This chain links TRBV7-6 with TRBJ2-7, with TRBD2 matching 10 bases. J gave up 0 bases and V 5 bases, and 4 bases lay outside the gene matches. Germline V gene data show CDR1 as SGHVS and CDR2 as FNYEAQ. The CDR3 runs 15 residues. The CDR3 DNA reads as TGTGCCAGCAGCGTACTAGCGGGGAGCTCCTACGAGCAGTACTTC. Translated: CASSVLAGSSYEQYF.

The sample holds a few counts of this clone. The chain links TRBV4-1 to TRBJ2-3; 7 nucleotides align to TRBD1. This CDR3 has 16 amino acids. Per germline, CDR1 MGHRA and CDR2 YSYEKL. With 3 bases clipped from V and 5 bases from J, the junction kept 11 bases outside the gene matches. The CDR3 DNA reads as TGCGCCAGCAGCCACGTCGTGGGGACAGAGGGAGATACGCAGTATTTT. It yields the protein CASSHVVGTEGDTQYF.

The chain links TRBV7-9 to TRBJ2-1; TRBD1 agrees at 7 bases. This CDR3 has 17 residues. Trimming cost V 5 bases and J 7 bases; bases outside gene matches: 17. Germline V CDR1 and CDR2: SEHNR, FQNEAQ (reference sequence). The CDR3 reads CASSEDFTGVGSNEQFF. The CDR3 nucleotides read TGTGCCAGCAGCGAGGATTTCACAGGGGTGGGTAGTAATGAGCAGTTCTTC.

CDR3 loop: CASSFSGSLSDTQYF. The CDR3 nucleotides are TGTGCCAGCAGTTTTAGCGGGAGTTTGTCAGATACGCAGTATTTT. The V and J genes are TRBV9 and TRBJ2-3; TRBD2 matches 9 bases. The CDR3 length is 15 residues. Germline loops: CDR1 SGDLS, CDR2 YYNGEE. V lost 5 bases and J lost 4; bases outside the gene matches: 8.

The rearrangement uses TRBV11-2 and TRBJ2-1; D gene unclear. This CDR3 spans 11 amino acids. With 5 bases removed from V and 8 bases from J, the gap between germline ends came to 7 bases. Germline V gene sequence: CDR1 SGHAT, CDR2 FQNNGV. DNA of the CDR3: TGTGCCAGCAGCCAAGATGATGAGCAGTTCTTC. Protein product: CASSQDDEQFF.